This TCR beta chain was recovered during a study of memory CD4+ T cells and cytomegalovirus serostatus. Whole-study context: Healthy Belgian adult donors included 9 or 10 CMV-positive and about two dozen CMV-negative people. Regarding the study as a whole: Median bootstrapped AUC for CMV status was just under 0.97 originally, 0.85 to 0.92 US-trained.

Measured with immunoSEQ multiplex PCR; TCRdb has only the in-frame clones, and not every one. This sample has under 55,000 clones, with 80% to 90% found just once. The sort gate was single viable CD3+CD4+CD8-CD45RO+ cells for memory CD4+ T cells. This clone appeared a few times. Its antigen is unknown. Sequencing was done on a sample of memory CD4+ T cells from blood. This sequence was found in an adult in good health and CMV-seropositive.

For the CDR3, the DNA is TGTGCCAGCAGCTTAGACTCGGGCAGGGGTAGTCAGCCCCAGCATTTT. Translated: CASSLDSGRGSQPQHF. The chain has TRBV7-2 and TRBJ1-5, with D perhaps TRBD1 (6 bases). The CDR3 has 16 residues. Between the trimmed V and J ends, which lost 1 base and 6 bases, there was a span of 16 bases. From germline, CDR1 is SGHTA and CDR2 FQGNSA.